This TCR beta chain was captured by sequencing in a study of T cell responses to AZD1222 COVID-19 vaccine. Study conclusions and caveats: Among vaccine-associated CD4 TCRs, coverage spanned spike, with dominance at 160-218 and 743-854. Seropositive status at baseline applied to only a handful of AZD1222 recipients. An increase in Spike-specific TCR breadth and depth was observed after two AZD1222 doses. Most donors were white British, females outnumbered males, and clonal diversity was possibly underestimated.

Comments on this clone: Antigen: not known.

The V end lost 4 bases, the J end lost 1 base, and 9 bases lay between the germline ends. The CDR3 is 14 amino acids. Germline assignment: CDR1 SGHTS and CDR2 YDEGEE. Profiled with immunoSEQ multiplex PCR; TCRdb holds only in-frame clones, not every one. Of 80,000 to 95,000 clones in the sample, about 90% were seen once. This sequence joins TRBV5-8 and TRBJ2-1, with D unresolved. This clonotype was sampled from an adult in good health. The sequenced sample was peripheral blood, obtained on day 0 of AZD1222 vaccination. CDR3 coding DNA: TGTGCCAGCAGCCCGGATTCATCCTACAATGAGCAGTTCTTC. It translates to CASSPDSSYNEQFF.